The 17 T cell receptor beta chains given below trace back to one sample, sequenced in a study of T-cell memory formation after mild COVID-19. Each CDR3 protein gets one entry after TCRdb re-called the 5' RACE reads with MiXCR. The sample carries about 180,000 distinct CDR3 sequences, roughly 16% recorded once. The material sequenced was PBMCs or a T cell subset sorted from them (not recorded which). The receptors derive from an adult woman who had mild COVID-19 (a few samples of this study predate the infection). Cell type and time point are not known.

This chain joins TRBV27 and TRBJ1-5, with no clear D. The V gene lost 3 bases and the J gene lost 0 bases, with 6 bases spanning the gap. Germline assignment: CDR1 MNHEY and CDR2 SMNVEV (reference sequence). CDR3 size: 14 residues. CDR3 nucleotides: TGTGCCAGCAGTTTCCGATTTAGCAATCAGCCCCAGCATTTT. Its translation: CASSFRFSNQPQHF.

The chain joins TRBV6-6 to TRBJ2-7; possible D gene TRBD1, 5 bases. The CDR3 is 15 residues long. Trimming cost V 0 bases and J 4 bases, with 13 bases left between them. CDR1 and CDR2 (germline): MNHNY, SVGAGI (reference sequence). CDR3 loop: CASSYSQGDFYEQYF. The CDR3 DNA follows: TGTGCCAGCAGTTACTCCCAGGGTGATTTTTACGAGCAGTACTTC.

This clonotype was counted a few times. The chain couples TRBV4-3 to TRBJ1-2; D uncertain. The CDR3 sequence is 16 residues long. CDR1 and CDR2 from the germline V gene are LGHNA and YSLEER. Trimming left V 4 bases short and J 4 bases short, with 19 bases between. In nucleotides, the CDR3 is TGCGCCAGCAGCCCCAACGGCGAAAGCCCGGGCTATGGCTACACCTTC. Its protein product is CASSPNGESPGYGYTF.

This clonotype was picked up a small number of times. V usage is TRBV19 and J usage is TRBJ1-5, with D perhaps TRBD1 (5 bases). Trimming took 5 bases from V and 9 from J, leaving 20 bases between them. This CDR3 is 15 amino acids long. In germline, CDR1 is LNHDA, CDR2 SQIVND (reference sequence). The CDR3 bases are TGTGCCAGTAGTTCTTCCGGACAAAACCAGCTGCCCCAGCATTTT. Its protein product is CASSSSGQNQLPQHF.

The chain recombines TRBV5-1 with TRBJ1-4; 10 nucleotides agree with TRBD1. Germline assignment: CDR1 SGHRS and CDR2 YFSETQ. V shed 4 bases, J shed 7 bases, and the junction held 7 bases outside the gene matches. The CDR3 loop spans 15 amino acids. The CDR3 DNA reads as TGCGCCAGCAGCACCGGGACAGGGGTTTTTGAAAAACTGTTTTTT. Translating it yields CASSTGTGVFEKLFF.

This clonotype was seen a handful of times. The chain is built from TRBV27 and TRBJ2-2, with D possibly matching TRBD1 (6 bases). The CDR3 totals 15 residues. Germline CDR1 and CDR2: MNHEY and SMNVEV (reference sequence). V lost 11 bases and J lost 4, with 20 bases in between. The CDR3 loop is CASNYGVGGTGELFF. The CDR3, as DNA: TGTGCCTCCAACTATGGAGTAGGGGGCACCGGGGAGCTGTTTTTT.

This clonotype has just a few counts. CDR3 protein: CASSRGPSSEQYF. The CDR3 coding sequence is TGTGCCAGCAGCCGAGGCCCCAGTAGCGAGCAGTACTTC. The chain employs TRBV13 and TRBJ2-7; D not certain. The CDR3 runs 13 residues. Germline-derived CDR1 and CDR2 are PRHDT and FYEKMQ (reference sequence). Trimming took 5 bases from V and 6 from J, leaving 14 bases between them.

The chain uses TRBV23-1 and TRBJ2-1; 10 nucleotides line up with TRBD2. TRBV23-1 belongs to the ORF category, with a function that is uncertain. V was clipped by 7 bases and J by 2 bases; unmatched bases: 11. The CDR3 is 17 residues long. DNA for the CDR3: TGCGCCAGCACGAAACACAAGCGGGAGGGGACCTACAATGAGCAGTTCTTC. This codes for CASTKHKREGTYNEQFF.

This clonotype was picked up a small number of times. The chain couples TRBV7-8 to TRBJ2-3; TRBD2 matches 7 bases. The CDR3 runs 14 residues. CDR1 and CDR2 from the germline V gene are SGHVS and FQNEAQ. V lost 5 bases, J lost 4 bases, and 6 bases stayed unmatched. In DNA form, the CDR3 reads TGTGCCAGCAGCACCACTAGCGACGCAGATACGCAGTATTTT. This codes for CASSTTSDADTQYF.

J is TRBJ2-1 and V is TRBV7-8; possibly TRBD2 for D (5 bases). V lost 5 bases to trimming and J lost 9 bases, with 17 bases between them. The CDR3 spans 14 residues. Per germline, CDR1 SGHVS and CDR2 FQNEAQ. Here the CDR3 reads CASSPENVAIEQFF. The CDR3 coding sequence is TGTGCCAGCAGCCCGGAAAATGTAGCGATTGAGCAGTTCTTC.

The chain recombines TRBV12-3 or TRBV12-4 with TRBJ1-5; D gene unclear. V dropped 4 bases and J dropped 4 bases, with 11 bases sitting between them. The CDR3 is 14 amino acids. CDR3 sequence: CASSSDNRNQPQHF. DNA for the CDR3: TGTGCCAGCAGTTCCGACAATAGAAATCAGCCCCAGCATTTT.

This clonotype was seen more than once but under ten times. The chain joins TRBV6-1 to TRBJ2-7; 7 bases line up with TRBD2. Germline V gene lookup returns CDR1 MNHNS and CDR2 SASEGT. Germline trimming cut 6 bases from V and 2 bases from J; bases unmatched to any gene: 7. CDR3 size: 14 residues. CDR3 residues: CASRSSGSTYEQYF. DNA for the CDR3: TGTGCCAGCAGGTCTAGCGGTAGCACCTACGAGCAGTACTTC.

The sample holds a few counts of this clonotype. The chain combines TRBV5-1 with TRBJ2-7, with TRBD1 matching over 9 bases. CDR3 length: 15 residues. After removal of 3 bases from V and 6 bases from J, the junction contained 10 bases not matched to a gene. Germline assignment: CDR1 SGHRS and CDR2 YFSETQ. CDR3 nucleotides: TGCGCCAGCAGCTCGGCCGGGACAGGGCTTTCCGAGCAGTACTTC. It is translated as CASSSAGTGLSEQYF.

This clonotype occurred a few times. V and J are TRBV10-3 and TRBJ1-4, with D unclear. In germline, CDR1 is ENHRY, CDR2 SYGVKD. V was clipped by 0 bases and J by 4 bases, with 9 bases between them. The CDR3 has 15 residues. CDR3 region: CAISESKRFNEKLFF. The DNA of the CDR3 is TGTGCCATCAGTGAGTCGAAGCGGTTTAATGAAAAACTGTTTTTT.

The chain is built from TRBV6-1 and TRBJ1-4; 9 nucleotides align to TRBD1. With 4 bases clipped from V and 8 bases from J, the junction kept 5 bases outside the gene matches. In germline, CDR1 is MNHNS, CDR2 SASEGT. The CDR3 has 14 residues. For the CDR3, the DNA is TGTGCCAGCAGTGTGGGACAGGGTTTAGAAAAACTGTTTTTT. It specifies CASSVGQGLEKLFF.

J is TRBJ2-7 and V is TRBV2; D is possibly TRBD1 (5 bases). Deletions cut 7 bases from V and 2 bases from J, with 15 bases between. This CDR3 contains 14 residues. Germline V CDR1 and CDR2: SNHLY, FYNNEI. The CDR3 sequence is CASTSFQGTYEQYF. The CDR3 DNA is TGTGCCAGCACCTCCTTTCAGGGTACCTACGAGCAGTACTTC.

This rearrangement joins TRBV7-3 to TRBJ1-1; D is unresolved. The CDR3 is 13 residues long. The V end lost 4 bases, the J end lost 1 base, and 7 bases lay between the germline ends. Per germline, CDR1 SGHTA and CDR2 FQGTGA. The CDR3 loop reads CASSSQENTEAFF. The CDR3, as DNA: TGTGCCAGCAGCTCTCAGGAGAACACTGAAGCTTTCTTT.